This T cell receptor beta chain appears in the sequencing data of a study of blood T cell repertoires in COVID-19. About the study: The origin of the acute and convalescent COVID-19 samples was the United States, Italy and Spain. PBMCs, B-cell-depleted T cells, or T cells provided the cDNA or gDNA that made up the material.

Points on this clone: The sample carries other DNA sequences with the same CDR3.

Per the original methods: Reference gene primers were amplified, and this amplification served to estimate nucleated cell counts. Profiled with immunoSEQ multiplex PCR; TCRdb holds only in-frame clones, not every one. The V and J calls and clone size come from that table; D and trimming were worked out from the DNA. Among 200,000 to 300,000 clones, 65% to 90% were seen once, and the ten largest hold roughly 2%. The ends were cut back, 2 bases at V and 2 bases at J, with 12 bases in the middle. This CDR3 contains 15 residues. The germline gives CDR1 ENHRY, CDR2 SYGVKD. V is TRBV10-3 and J is TRBJ1-2, with D maybe TRBD1 (5 bases). The sequence was collected from a man younger than 45 with active or convalescent COVID-19. Sequenced material: peripheral blood. CDR3 nucleotide sequence: TGTGCCATCAGTGAGGGGGGGGGAACGAACTATGGCTACACCTTC. Its protein is CAISEGGGTNYGYTF.